This T cell receptor (beta chain) was sequenced during a study of T cell responses to AZD1222 COVID-19 vaccine. This clone occurred once. Its antigen remains unidentified. Samples with a second dose at about 4 or about 12 weeks were pooled together. Points from the study as a whole: The donor cohort was predominantly white British with a female majority, and clonal diversity may have been underestimated.

Clones were sequenced by immunoSEQ multiplex PCR, and TCRdb holds only the in-frame ones, with some missing. In the table there are some 200,000 clones, approximately 90% of which are singletons. The sample in question was peripheral blood, obtained 28 days after the second AZD1222 dose. The source of this sequence is an adult who received the AZD1222 COVID-19 vaccine.

The CDR3 coding sequence is TGTGCCAGCAGTGCGGGCGTGGGCGGGAGTAGCTCCTACAATGAGCAGTTCTTC. It encodes CASSAGVGGSSSYNEQFF. This chain connects TRBV6-4 to TRBJ2-1; 7 nucleotides match TRBD2. The CDR3 is 18 amino acids. J gave up 0 bases and V 4 bases, and 12 bases lay outside the gene matches. Germline values: CDR1 MRHNA, CDR2 SNTAGT.